The clone carrying this T cell receptor beta chain was counted ten times or more. The antigen is not known. One entry per CDR3 protein results from TCRdb running MiXCR on the RACE reads. The sample holds roughly 190,000 distinct CDR3 sequences, about 20% seen once. Time point specified: patch test 1, 2 weeks after DPC sensitization. Indicated treatment: therapeutic diphenylcyclopropenone sensitization with weekly scalp DPC. The sample comes from a study of human T cells and chemical hapten exposure. As for the study in general: Per-sample TCR yield variability stemmed mainly from small pooled library volume differences. The study's findings and limits: TCRs whose frequency exceeded 1 in 1000 remained the same following DPC sensitization.

The length of the CDR3 is 12 residues. Unmatched junction bases numbered 3, after V lost 4 bases and J lost 6 bases. Germline CDR1 MNHEY, CDR2 SVGEGT. Specimen: whole blood, collected in connection with sensitization to the hapten diphenylcyclopropenone (DPC). This chain links TRBV6-2 or TRBV6-3 with TRBJ2-7; 7 bases fit TRBD2. The sequence derives from a woman aged 45-65 years with alopecia areata. Some clones in this sample may be carry-over from other donors' samples. DNA of the CDR3: TGTGCCAGCAGTTCCCCGGGGGGCGAGCAGTACTTC. Protein product: CASSSPGGEQYF.